This is a list of T cell receptor beta chains from one sample in a study of early T cells in non-severe SARS-CoV-2 infection. TCRdb analysed the 5' RACE reads with MiXCR anew, one entry per CDR3 protein. The table shows 30,000 to 40,000 distinct CDR3 sequences, with about 7% occurring only once. Sequenced material: whole blood, taken at baseline. All receptors come from an adult who was a healthcare worker with PCR-confirmed SARS-CoV-2 infection or an uninfected control (not recorded which). Each CDR3 is given with its conserved first and last residue. Not every row has a clone size; where given, it reads once, few, many or a size class.

CDR3: CASGLEGQAEQETQYF; J: TRBJ2-5; V: TRBV12-5; size: medium-sized
CDR3: CASSLVGGPNTGELFF; J: TRBJ2-2; V: TRBV5-6; size: few
CDR3: CASSFPPRERFYEQYF; J: TRBJ2-7; V: TRBV28; size: many
CDR3: CASSLRFSSYEQYF; J: TRBJ2-7; V: TRBV7-2; size: few
CDR3: CASSTQRGPLYTQYF; J: TRBJ2-3; V: TRBV7-2; size: many
CDR3: CASSLLWDQPQHF; J: TRBJ1-5; V: TRBV5-5; size: many
CDR3: CASSLVGGESSGNTIYF; J: TRBJ1-3; V: TRBV7-2; size: few
CDR3: CAISRSSGEEGAQYF; J: TRBJ2-5; V: TRBV10-3; size: NA
CDR3: CASSYSSNPQDFNYEQYF; J: TRBJ2-7; V: TRBV6-6; size: many
CDR3: CASSLSSDARETQYF; J: TRBJ2-5; V: TRBV5-4; size: few
CDR3: CASSLATSGILSYNEQFF; J: TRBJ2-1; V: TRBV5-6; size: NA
CDR3: CASSLLQSYGYTF; J: TRBJ1-2; V: TRBV12-3/TRBV12-4; size: few
CDR3: CSALAGDRNTIYF; J: TRBJ1-3; V: TRBV20-1; size: NA
CDR3: CAISESITSGPYNEQFF; J: TRBJ2-1; V: TRBV10-3; size: few
CDR3: CATSDFGGSNEQFF; J: TRBJ2-1; V: TRBV24-1; size: many
CDR3: CATSDSSGKQFF; J: TRBJ2-1; V: TRBV24-1; size: few
CDR3: CASSYAPGRGNTIYF; J: TRBJ1-3; V: TRBV6-5; size: NA
CDR3: CSAREKRGSKNTEAFF; J: TRBJ1-1; V: TRBV20-1; size: many
CDR3: CASSLDEGLNTEAFF; J: TRBJ1-1; V: TRBV7-8; size: many
CDR3: CASSPEWGGPLFF; J: TRBJ1-4; V: TRBV18; size: few
CDR3: CASSQGRIRLAGEETQYF; J: TRBJ2-5; V: TRBV4-1; size: many
CDR3: CASSTHTGAGANVLTF; J: TRBJ2-6; V: TRBV7-9; size: many
CDR3: CATSEQTGELFF; J: TRBJ2-2; V: TRBV24-1; size: few
CDR3: CASSGGSFGAETQYF; J: TRBJ2-5; V: TRBV7-2; size: NA
CDR3: CASSPDLTGGADGYTF; J: TRBJ1-2; V: TRBV7-6; size: many
CDR3: CSASTATADYGYTF; J: TRBJ1-2; V: TRBV20-1; size: many
CDR3: CSARQGSTNEKLFF; J: TRBJ1-4; V: TRBV20-1; size: few
CDR3: CASSSRDSHPYEQYF; J: TRBJ2-7; V: TRBV28; size: few
CDR3: CASSSGKDEAFF; J: TRBJ1-1; V: TRBV5-6; size: many
CDR3: CASSPRETQYF; J: TRBJ2-5; V: TRBV18; size: many
CDR3: CASSPLLAGPPDTQYF; J: TRBJ2-3; V: TRBV14; size: NA
CDR3: CASSLRQGYTGELFF; J: TRBJ2-2; V: TRBV7-6; size: medium-sized
CDR3: CSAPERGLGADTQYF; J: TRBJ2-3; V: TRBV20-1; size: NA
CDR3: CASHMVPSSYEQYF; J: TRBJ2-7; V: TRBV2; size: many
CDR3: CASSSGAGQGYQETQYF; J: TRBJ2-5; V: TRBV6-5; size: few
CDR3: CASSSSDQPQHF; J: TRBJ1-5; V: TRBV11-2; size: many
CDR3: CASSWTGAPYEQYF; J: TRBJ2-7; V: TRBV6-5; size: many
CDR3: CSASPQVSRATTIYSYEQYF; J: TRBJ2-7; V: TRBV20-1; size: NA
CDR3: CASSHPIAPRGLGNTIYF; J: TRBJ1-3; V: TRBV4-2; size: NA
CDR3: CASSYDYAGAGETQYF; J: TRBJ2-5; V: TRBV6-6; size: few
CDR3: CASSLSPPGQGDQPQHF; J: TRBJ1-5; V: TRBV27; size: many
CDR3: CASSTGSYEQYF; J: TRBJ2-7; V: TRBV28; size: NA
CDR3: CASSQVGGQETQYF; J: TRBJ2-5; V: TRBV4-2; size: many
CDR3: CASNSPRDNNNEQFF; J: TRBJ2-1; V: TRBV6-5; size: many
CDR3: CASDTGRVGNEQFF; J: TRBJ2-1; V: TRBV2; size: NA
CDR3: CASSGGWAGETQYF; J: TRBJ2-5; V: TRBV5-5; size: few
CDR3: CAISTNRGISTEAFF; J: TRBJ1-1; V: TRBV10-3; size: few
CDR3: CSARLGNTGELFF; J: TRBJ2-2; V: TRBV20-1; size: many
CDR3: CSARGLAEYYNEQFF; J: TRBJ2-1; V: TRBV20-1; size: few
CDR3: CSARDGIRPEAFF; J: TRBJ1-1; V: TRBV20-1; size: many
CDR3: CATSDQLAYPTDTQYF; J: TRBJ2-3; V: TRBV24-1; size: NA
CDR3: CSVEGSGLRRSSNTEAFF; J: TRBJ1-1; V: TRBV29-1; size: many
CDR3: CASSASNPGQLKLFF; J: TRBJ1-4; V: TRBV7-3; size: NA
CDR3: CARGPTRAPGQPQHF; J: TRBJ1-5; V: TRBV5-3; size: many
CDR3: CASSPQQGTDTEAFF; J: TRBJ1-1; V: TRBV27; size: NA
CDR3: CASSSTTSGRSDEQYF; J: TRBJ2-7; V: TRBV3-1; size: few
CDR3: CAWSVFPDTGELFF; J: TRBJ2-2; V: TRBV30; size: many
CDR3: CASSPSGTGGPPLHF; J: TRBJ1-6; V: TRBV3-1; size: once
CDR3: CASTLAGPMDEQFF; J: TRBJ2-1; V: TRBV11-1; size: medium-sized
CDR3: CASSQRRMNTEVFF; J: TRBJ1-1; V: TRBV10-2; size: NA